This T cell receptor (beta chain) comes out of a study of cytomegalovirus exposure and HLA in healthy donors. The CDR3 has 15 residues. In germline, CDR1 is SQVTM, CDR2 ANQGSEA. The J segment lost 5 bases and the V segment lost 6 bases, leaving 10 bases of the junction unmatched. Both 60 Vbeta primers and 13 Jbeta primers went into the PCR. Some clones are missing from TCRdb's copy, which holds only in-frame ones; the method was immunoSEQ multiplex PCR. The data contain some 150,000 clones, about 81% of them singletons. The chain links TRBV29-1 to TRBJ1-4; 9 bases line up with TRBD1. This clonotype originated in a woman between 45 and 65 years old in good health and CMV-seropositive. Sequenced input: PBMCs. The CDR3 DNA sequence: TGCAGCGTCCTTATCTCCGGGACAGGGAATGAAAAACTGTTTTTT. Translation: CSVLISGTGNEKLFF. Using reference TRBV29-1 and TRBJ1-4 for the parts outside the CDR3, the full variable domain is SAVISQKPSRDICQRGTSLTIQCQVDSQVTMMFWYRQQPGQSLTLIATANQGSEATYESGFVIDKFPISRPNLTFSTLTVSNMSPEDSSIYLCSVLISGTGNEKLFFGSGTQLSVL.